These 21 T cell receptor beta chains came from one sample sequenced in a study of cytomegalovirus exposure and HLA in healthy donors. With 60 Vbeta and 13 Jbeta primers, the PCR was carried out. The assay was immunoSEQ multiplex PCR, and TCRdb's table has in-frame clones only and misses some. The sample holds 95,000 to 150,000 clones, approximately 81% seen once. The specimen sequenced was PBMCs. Receptor source: a man younger than 35 in good health and CMV-seropositive.

The chain combines TRBV14 with TRBJ1-2; D perhaps matches TRBD1 (6 bases). V was trimmed by 2 bases and J by 6 bases, leaving 16 bases between them. The V gene's germline CDR1 is SGHDN and CDR2 FVKESK. This CDR3 is 15 amino acids long. CDR3 sequence reads: CASSQFQGYSNGYTF. The CDR3 bases are TGTGCCAGCAGCCAATTCCAGGGGTATTCTAATGGCTACACCTTC.

The chain employs TRBV11-2 and TRBJ1-4; D might be TRBD1 (6 bases). In germline, CDR1 is SGHAT, CDR2 FQNNGV. Trimming cost V 5 bases and J 8 bases, with 12 bases left between them. This CDR3 spans 13 amino acids. CDR3: CASSQGHLEKLFF. For the CDR3, the DNA is TGTGCCAGCAGCCAGGGACATTTGGAAAAACTGTTTTTT.

In the case of this clone: Since the CDR3 does not end with the conserved phenylalanine or tryptophan, this likely comes from a read error. No DNA is shown, since the ends of the CDR3 on it are uncertain; the CDR3 is the one TCRdb lists. The genes are TRBV21-1 and TRBJ1-1; the tabulated D call, TRBD1, remains unverified against the DNA. TRBV21-1 is reported as a pseudogene. The CDR3 totals 13 residues, both ends included. CDR3 loop: CASKRRGPPEAFL.

The chain combines TRBV30 with TRBJ1-1; possibly TRBD1 for D (6 bases). Trimming shortened V by 2 bases and J by 2 bases, and 9 bases separated the two germline ends. Germline loops: CDR1 GTSNPN, CDR2 SVGIG (reference sequence). The CDR3 totals 13 residues. The CDR3 nucleotides are TGTGCCTGGAGTAGGGGGATCAACACTGAAGCTTTCTTT. Amino acid sequence: CAWSRGINTEAFF.

The rearrangement joins TRBV5-6 to TRBJ1-3; 8 bases align to TRBD1. Trimming at V came to 1 base and at J to 0 bases, leaving 3 bases not matched to a gene. Germline V CDR1 and CDR2: SGHDT, YYEEEE. The length of the CDR3 is 16 residues. The CDR3 spells CASSLLTGGSGNTIYF. In nucleotides, the CDR3 is TGTGCCAGCAGCTTGTTAACAGGGGGCTCTGGAAACACCATATATTTT. Together with reference TRBV5-6 and TRBJ1-3, the CDR3 gives the full variable domain: DAGVTQSPTHLIKTRGQQVTLRCSPKSGHDTVSWYQQALGQGPQFIFQYYEEEERQRGNFPDRFSGHQFPNYSSELNVNALLLGDSALYLCASSLLTGGSGNTIYFGEGSWLTVV.

This chain links TRBV18 with TRBJ1-1; a weak D match, TRBD1 (6 bases). This CDR3 has 15 amino acids. Trimming shortened V by 6 bases and J by 1 base, and 15 bases separated the two germline ends. CDR1 KGHSH and CDR2 LQKENI come from the germline V gene. The CDR3 DNA follows: TGTGCCAGCTCCCTTGGACAGATAAAGAACACTGAAGCTTTCTTT. It codes for CASSLGQIKNTEAFF.

The rearrangement joins TRBV7-2 to TRBJ1-2; 8 bases are shared with TRBD1. This CDR3 contains 14 residues. Germline V CDR1 and CDR2: SGHTA, FQGNSA. With V trimmed by 5 bases and J by 2 bases, 4 bases remained unmatched. CDR3 DNA: TGTGCCAGCAGCATAAACAGGGGGAACTATGGCTACACCTTC. Its protein product is CASSINRGNYGYTF. The full variable domain, rest sourced from reference TRBV7-2 and TRBJ1-2, is GAGVSQSPSNKVTEKGKDVELRCDPISGHTALYWYRQSLGQGLEFLIYFQGNSAPDKSGLPSDRFSAERTGGSVSTLTIQRTQQEDSAVYLCASSINRGNYGYTFGSGTRLTVV.

The chain combines TRBV7-2 with TRBJ1-2, with a tentative D call TRBD1 (6 bases). The CDR3 is made up of 14 amino acids. The ends were cut back, 1 base at V and 7 bases at J, with 13 bases in the middle. Germline V CDR1 and CDR2: SGHTA, FQGNSA. CDR3 region: CASSLEWGLSGYTF. DNA for the CDR3: TGTGCCAGCAGCTTAGAATGGGGGCTGAGTGGCTACACCTTC.

The chain couples TRBV7-9 to TRBJ1-6; D may be TRBD1 (5 bases). V was trimmed by 2 bases and J by 10 bases, leaving 24 bases between them. This CDR3 comprises 18 residues. CDR1 and CDR2 from the germline V gene are SEHNR and FQNEAQ (reference sequence). The CDR3 coding sequence is TGTGCCAGCAGCTTATACCAGGGAATTACGCAGTCGAGATCACCCCTCCACTTT. Translating it yields CASSLYQGITQSRSPLHF.

A single count supports this clone. The chain employs TRBV4-1 and TRBJ2-1; 10 nucleotides agree with TRBD2. J gave up 4 bases and V 4 bases, and 4 bases lay outside the gene matches. The CDR3 loop spans 15 amino acids. Germline V gene lookup returns CDR1 MGHRA and CDR2 YSYEKL. The CDR3 here is CASSPGLANYNEQFF. CDR3 nucleotides: TGCGCCAGCAGCCCGGGACTAGCGAATTACAATGAGCAGTTCTTC.

The chain couples TRBV19 to TRBJ2-1; 7 nucleotides line up with TRBD2. J gave up 8 bases and V 9 bases, and 19 bases lay outside the gene matches. This CDR3 contains 16 residues. The V gene's germline CDR1 is LNHDA and CDR2 SQIVND (reference sequence). In nucleotides, the CDR3 is TGTGCCAGCAGTGCTGGGATAAGCGGGGATGGACATGAGCAGTTCTTC. Translating gives CASSAGISGDGHEQFF.

This rearrangement joins TRBV5-8 to TRBJ2-5; D unresolved. The V gene lost 9 bases and the J gene lost 8 bases, with 14 bases spanning the gap. The germline V gene has CDR1 SGHTS and CDR2 YDEGEE. CDR3 size: 11 residues. CDR3 loop: CATRERATQYF. For the CDR3, the DNA is TGTGCCACCCGAGAGCGTGCAACCCAGTACTTC.

This clone was counted a single time. The J gene is TRBJ2-5, the V gene TRBV5-1; 7 nucleotides match TRBD2. Germline V gene data show CDR1 as SGHRS and CDR2 as YFSETQ. The CDR3 runs to 15 residues. V shed 6 bases, J shed 2 bases, and the junction held 10 bases outside the gene matches. The CDR3 protein is CASTRRSAGQETQYF. In nucleotides, the CDR3 is TGCGCCAGCACCAGAAGATCAGCGGGACAAGAGACCCAGTACTTC.

J is TRBJ2-2 and V is TRBV30; D may be TRBD2 (6 bases). Trimming shortened V by 1 base and J by 8 bases, and 17 bases separated the two germline ends. This CDR3 comprises 15 residues. Germline V gives CDR1 GTSNPN, CDR2 SVGIG (reference sequence). The CDR3 sequence: CAWSEPGLLRGELFF. In DNA, the CDR3 is TGTGCCTGGAGTGAGCCGGGACTCCTTCGGGGGGAGCTGTTTTTT.

V and J are TRBV30 and TRBJ2-1; 10 bases map to TRBD2. Germline CDR1 is GTSNPN and CDR2 is SVGIG (reference sequence). The CDR3 is 15 residues long. The J segment lost 5 bases and the V segment lost 1 base, leaving 5 bases of the junction unmatched. The CDR3 loop is CAWSGGLARNNEQFF. The CDR3, as DNA: TGTGCCTGGAGTGGGGGACTAGCGAGAAACAATGAGCAGTTCTTC.

The count of this clone is one. The CDR3 DNA is TGTGCCAGCAGCCGACAGCTGAACACTGAAGCTTTCTTT. Translating gives CASSRQLNTEAFF. The chain couples TRBV11-3 to TRBJ1-1, with a tentative D call TRBD1 (5 bases). Looked up from germline, CDR1 is SGHNT and CDR2 is YENEEA. The V end lost 5 bases, the J end lost 0 bases, and 7 bases lay between the germline ends. The CDR3 runs to 13 residues.

The chain combines TRBV7-8 with TRBJ1-1, with a possible D match to TRBD1 (6 bases). The CDR3 length is 13 residues. From germline, CDR1 is SGHVS and CDR2 FQNEAQ. V was cut by 5 bases and J by 4 bases, with 11 bases left in between. The CDR3 region is CASSREGGTEAFF. In DNA, the CDR3 is TGTGCCAGCAGCCGGGAAGGGGGCACTGAAGCTTTCTTT.

Here the CDR3 reads CAISESRLAGPDTQYF. CDR3 nucleotide sequence: TGTGCCATCAGTGAGTCTCGACTAGCGGGCCCAGATACGCAGTATTTT. V usage is TRBV10-3 and J usage is TRBJ2-3; TRBD2 aligns across 10 bases. In germline, CDR1 is ENHRY, CDR2 SYGVKD. V lost 0 bases to trimming and J lost 4 bases; unmatched junction nucleotides: 4. This CDR3 has 16 residues.

The rearrangement links TRBV7-2 to TRBJ2-5, with 12 bases lining up with TRBD2. Trimming took 5 bases from V and 5 from J; bases not matched to a gene: 3. The CDR3 extends over 14 amino acids. Germline V gene data show CDR1 as SGHTA and CDR2 as FQGNSA. The CDR3 region is CASSRTSGMETQYF. The CDR3 coding sequence is TGTGCCAGCAGCAGGACTAGCGGGATGGAGACCCAGTACTTC. The full variable domain, rest sourced from reference TRBV7-2 and TRBJ2-5, is GAGVSQSPSNKVTEKGKDVELRCDPISGHTALYWYRQSLGQGLEFLIYFQGNSAPDKSGLPSDRFSAERTGGSVSTLTIQRTQQEDSAVYLCASSRTSGMETQYFGPGTRLLVL.

The CDR3 DNA reads TGCGCCAGCAGCCAAGATCGCGAGGAGAGCTCCTACGAGCAGTACTTC. Its protein product is CASSQDREESSYEQYF. The rearrangement links TRBV4-1 to TRBJ2-5; D is ambiguous. The J call is in doubt because the DNA end fits TRBJ2-7 better. Germline-derived CDR1 and CDR2 are MGHRA and YSYEKL. This CDR3 has 16 residues.

This clone was seen more than once but under ten times. This chain connects TRBV7-9 to TRBJ2-1; a possible D gene is TRBD2 (6 bases). This CDR3 has 13 amino acids. V dropped 2 bases and J dropped 8 bases, with 10 bases sitting between them. The germline V gene has CDR1 SEHNR and CDR2 FQNEAQ (reference sequence). CDR3 sequence: CASSLRGSDEQFF. CDR3 sequence (DNA): TGTGCCAGCAGCTTACGGGGGTCGGATGAGCAGTTCTTC.